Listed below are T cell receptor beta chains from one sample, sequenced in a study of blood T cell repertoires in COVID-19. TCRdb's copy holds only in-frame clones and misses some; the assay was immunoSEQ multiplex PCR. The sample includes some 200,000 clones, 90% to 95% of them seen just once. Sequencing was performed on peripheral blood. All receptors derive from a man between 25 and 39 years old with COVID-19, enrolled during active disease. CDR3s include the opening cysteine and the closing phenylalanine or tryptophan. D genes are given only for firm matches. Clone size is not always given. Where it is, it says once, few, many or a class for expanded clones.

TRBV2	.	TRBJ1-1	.	TGTGCCAGCAGTACTAGACAGGAGGAAGCTTTCTTT	CASSTRQEEAFF
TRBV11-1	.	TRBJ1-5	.	TGTGCCAGCAGCACCCAACAGGGACAGCCCCAGCATTTT	CASSTQQGQPQHF
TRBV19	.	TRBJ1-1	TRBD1	TGTGCCAGTAGTATAGATCCGACAGGGTTGAACACTGAAGCTTTCTTT	CASSIDPTGLNTEAFF
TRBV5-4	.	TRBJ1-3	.	TGTGCCAGCAGCTTGGACACTGGAAACACCATATATTTT	CASSLDTGNTIYF
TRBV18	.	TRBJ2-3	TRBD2	TGTGCCAGCTCACCAGGACTAGCGGGGGGGTCCGGGACCACAGATACGCAGTATTTT	CASSPGLAGGSGTTDTQYF
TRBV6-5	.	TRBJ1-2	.	TGTGCCAGCAGTTACGGGGGCGACACTTTATACTATGGCTACACCTTC	CASSYGGDTLYYGYTF
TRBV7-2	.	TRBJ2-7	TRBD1	TGTGCCAGCAGTCGATCCGGGACAGGGGTGGGCGAGCAGTACTTC	CASSRSGTGVGEQYF
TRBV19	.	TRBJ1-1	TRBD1	TGTGCCAGTAGTATAGCAAATTCAGGGGGCCCCATGAACACTGAAGCTTTCTTT	CASSIANSGGPMNTEAFF
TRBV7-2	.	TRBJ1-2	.	TGTGCCAGCAACTCCGGCGGGGTCTATGGCTACACCTTC	CASNSGGVYGYTF
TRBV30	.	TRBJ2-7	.	TGTGCCTGGAGTGTTGGAGGGGCCTACGAGCAGTACTTC	CAWSVGGAYEQYF
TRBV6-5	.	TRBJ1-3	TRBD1	TGTGCCAGCAGTTACACAACAGGGGGTGGCGGAAACACCATATATTTT	CASSYTTGGGGNTIYF
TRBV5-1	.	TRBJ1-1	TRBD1	TGCGCCAGCAGCTTGGGACAGGGGATGAACACTGAAGCTTTCTTT	CASSLGQGMNTEAFF
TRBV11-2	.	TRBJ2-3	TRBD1	TGTGCCAGCAGCAGCGGGACAGGGGTTACCACAGATACGCAGTATTTT	CASSSGTGVTTDTQYF
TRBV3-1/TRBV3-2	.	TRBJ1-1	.	TGTGCCAGCAGCCAAGGAGGGACTGAAGCTTTCTTT	CASSQGGTEAFF
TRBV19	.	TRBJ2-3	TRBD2	TGTGCCAGTAGGCCCGGGGGGGCGGGAGATACGCAGTATTTT	CASRPGGAGDTQYF
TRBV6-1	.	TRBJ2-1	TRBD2	TGTGCCAGCAGTGATTTCTTAGCGGGGGGTACCTACAATGAGCAGTTCTTC	CASSDFLAGGTYNEQFF
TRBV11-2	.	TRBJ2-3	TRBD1	TGTGCCAGCAGCACCACCGGGACAGAAATTGATACGCAGTATTTT	CASSTTGTEIDTQYF
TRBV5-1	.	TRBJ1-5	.	TGCGCCAGCAGCTTGGAGGGAGAACCCTATCAGCCCCAGCATTTT	CASSLEGEPYQPQHF
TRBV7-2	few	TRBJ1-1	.	TGTGCCAGCAGCAGAGTCCCGACAAGTGAAGCTTTCTTT	CASSRVPTSEAFF
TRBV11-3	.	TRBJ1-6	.	TGTGCCAGCAGTCAACAGGGATTCGTAGATAATTCACCCCTCCACTTT	CASSQQGFVDNSPLHF
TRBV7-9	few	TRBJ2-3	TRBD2	TGTGCCAGCAGCCCTCGGACTAGTTCGCAGTATTTT	CASSPRTSSQYF
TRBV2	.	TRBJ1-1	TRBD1	TGTGCCAGCAGCAGGGACAGGATGAACACTGAAGCTTTCTTT	CASSRDRMNTEAFF
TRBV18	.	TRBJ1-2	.	TGTGCCAGCTCAACGGCCGACCAACAGGAAAACTATGGCTACACCTTC	CASSTADQQENYGYTF
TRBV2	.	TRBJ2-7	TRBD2	TGTGCCAGCAGTCCCGGACTAGCGGGTCCCTTCAAGCAGTACTTC	CASSPGLAGPFKQYF
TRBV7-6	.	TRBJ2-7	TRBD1	TGTGCCAGTAGCTTGGGACAGGGGGCCCACGAGCAGTACTTC	CASSLGQGAHEQYF
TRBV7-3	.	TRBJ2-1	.	TGTGCCAGCAGCTTGGACAGTAGCTCCTACAATGAGCAGTTCTTC	CASSLDSSSYNEQFF
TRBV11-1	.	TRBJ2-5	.	TGTGCCAGCAGCTTATTTTGGGGGGACCAAGAGACCCAGTACTTC	CASSLFWGDQETQYF